The sequence of this T cell receptor beta chain was determined in a study of shared clonotypes between healthy human individuals. CD45RO-negative CD8 cells positively selected for CCR7 made up the naive population, which excluded terminally differentiated effector memory CD45RA+ cells. There are 15 residues in the CDR3. The V end lost 5 bases, the J end lost 2 bases, and 13 bases lay between the germline ends. On this clone: What it recognizes is unknown.

Whole-study findings and limits: Genetic and exposure-history diversity was limited by the small donor number. Across subsets, estimated richness was generally greater for naive than for memory populations.

The assay was immunoSEQ multiplex PCR, and TCRdb's table has in-frame clones only and misses some. The data show 1.5 million to 2.5 million clones, just under 95% seen once. Input material: naive CD8+ T cells sorted from blood. The chain is built from TRBV6-7 and TRBJ2-1; D is unclear. TRBV6-7 has ORF status, its function being uncertain. The clonotype originates from a man aged 18 to 35 in good health. CDR3 sequence (DNA): TGTGCCAGCAGTCGCGGCGCGAAAACCTACAATGAGCAGTTCTTC. This encodes CASSRGAKTYNEQFF.